This section outlines one TCR beta chain sequence together with its context. The CDR3 consists of 13 residues. The germline V and J ends were trimmed by 6 bases and 3 bases, with 8 bases remaining between them. Germline CDR1 is SNHLY and CDR2 is FYNNEI. The table came from immunoSEQ multiplex PCR; TCRdb's copy has only in-frame clones and leaves some out. The table lists under 300,000 clones, more than 70% of them singletons. This sample was included in a study of blood T cell repertoires in COVID-19. Study-wide background: T cells, B-cell-depleted T cells, or PBMCs provided the cDNA or gDNA that served as material.

V and J are TRBV2 and TRBJ1-4; tentatively, D is TRBD1 (5 bases). The sample consisted of peripheral blood. The clonotype was recovered from a woman aged 35 to 49 who had recovered from COVID-19. CDR3 bases: TGTGCCAGCAGGGGGCCGGCTAATGAAAAACTGTTTTTT. This codes for CASRGPANEKLFF.